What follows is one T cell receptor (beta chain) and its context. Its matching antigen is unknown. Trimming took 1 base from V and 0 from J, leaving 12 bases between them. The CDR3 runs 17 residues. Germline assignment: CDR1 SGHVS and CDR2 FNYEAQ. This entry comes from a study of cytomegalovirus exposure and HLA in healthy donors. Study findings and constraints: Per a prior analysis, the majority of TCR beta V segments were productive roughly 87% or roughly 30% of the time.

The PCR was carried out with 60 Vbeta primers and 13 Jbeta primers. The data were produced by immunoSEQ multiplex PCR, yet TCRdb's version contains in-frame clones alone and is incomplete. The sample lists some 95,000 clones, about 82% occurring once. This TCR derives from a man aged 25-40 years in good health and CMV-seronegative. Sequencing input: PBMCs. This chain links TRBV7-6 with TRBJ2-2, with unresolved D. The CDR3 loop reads CASSLVAGLANTGELFF. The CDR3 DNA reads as TGTGCCAGCAGCTTAGTGGCTGGCCTAGCGAACACCGGGGAGCTGTTTTTT.